Here is one T cell receptor beta chain with its context. The CDR3 runs to 13 residues. V lost 5 bases to trimming and J lost 5 bases, with 12 bases between them. Study processing details: Quantification of nucleated cells was approximated via reference gene primer amplification. Profiled with immunoSEQ multiplex PCR; TCRdb holds only in-frame clones, not every one. V and J calls and clone size are given by that table; D and trimming were obtained from the DNA. The table shows fewer than 700,000 clones, with roughly 89% occurring only once. The data belong to a study of blood T cell repertoires in COVID-19. Turning to the study itself: Acute-phase and convalescent COVID-19 samples originated in the United States, Italy and Spain. In each case, the material was cDNA or gDNA derived from T cells, B-cell-depleted T cells, or PBMCs.

Patients in Seattle were enrolled during active infection, then followed longitudinally. The chain couples TRBV12-3 or TRBV12-4 to TRBJ1-1; D not certain. This clonotype originated in a woman between 50 and 59 years old with COVID-19, enrolled during active disease. Input material: peripheral blood. CDR3 residues: CASSPGRGTEAFF. In nucleotides, the CDR3 is TGTGCCAGCAGTCCCGGGCGGGGTACTGAAGCTTTCTTT.